The 5 T cell receptor beta chains presented below share a single source sample, sequenced in a study of blood T cells in healthy people across ages. With a J-beta primer mix and a sample-barcoded 5' primer, a second PCR ran roughly 7 to 11 cycles. TCRdb itself ran the 5' RACE reads through MiXCR, one entry per CDR3 protein. The sample carries roughly 800,000 distinct CDR3 sequences, approximately 24% recorded once. This sample was shared with a second study, whose subject was T cells of mothers and their children.

The source material was blood. The receptors stem from a boy younger than 18 in good health.

Comments on this clonotype: A read error may account for a junction end that differs from germline. The gene calls are TRBV7-9 and TRBJ2-1; perhaps D is TRBD1 or TRBD2 (6 bases each). Germline CDR1 is SEHNR and CDR2 is FQNEAQ (reference sequence). The CDR3 is 16 amino acids. The CDR3 reads CAYSSWGASSSNEQFF. CDR3 bases: TGTGCCTACTCTTCTTGGGGGGCTAGCTCCTCCAATGAGCAGTTCTTC.

This clonotype was seen more than once but under ten times. The V and J genes are TRBV20-1 and TRBJ2-5; 8 nucleotides match TRBD2. Losses at the gene ends were 3 bases for V and 5 bases for J; bases not matched to a gene: 11. The germline V gene has CDR1 DFQATT and CDR2 SNEGSKA (reference sequence). CDR3 length: 15 amino acids. This CDR3 reads CSASPWRGAGETQYF. In DNA, the CDR3 is TGCAGTGCTAGCCCTTGGCGGGGGGCGGGGGAGACCCAGTACTTC.

The chain is built from TRBV7-6 and TRBJ2-2; no firm D call. Germline CDR1 and CDR2: SGHVS and FNYEAQ. Trimming shortened V by 3 bases and J by 0 bases, and 5 bases separated the two germline ends. This CDR3 contains 14 residues. The CDR3 bases are TGTGCCAGCAGCTTTTCCCCGAACACCGGGGAGCTGTTTTTT. This gives the protein CASSFSPNTGELFF.

The V gene is TRBV29-1, the J gene TRBJ2-3, with 10 bases that match TRBD2. Germline-derived CDR1 and CDR2 are SQVTM and ANQGSEA. The CDR3 runs 14 residues. The V gene end was trimmed by 4 bases and the J gene end by 2 bases; junction bases not matched to a gene: 3. CDR3 coding DNA: TGCAGCGTTGGGACTAGCGGCTACACAGATACGCAGTATTTT. Translation: CSVGTSGYTDTQYF.

The chain employs TRBV27 and TRBJ1-1, with TRBD1 matching over 10 bases. The CDR3 length is 15 residues. Germline values: CDR1 MNHEY, CDR2 SMNVEV (reference sequence). With 2 bases clipped from V and 4 bases from J, the junction kept 4 bases outside the gene matches. The CDR3 DNA reads as TGTGCCAGCAGTTTAAGGACAGGGGGTCGCACTGAAGCTTTCTTT. This translates into CASSLRTGGRTEAFF.